This entry describes one TCR beta chain. The source of the sample is a study of blood T cell repertoires in COVID-19. Looking at the study overall: Spain, Italy and the United States supplied samples that represented acute and convalescent COVID-19. Sources were T cells, B-cell-depleted T cells, or PBMCs; the material itself was cDNA or gDNA.

Germline V gives CDR1 SEHNR, CDR2 FQNEAQ (reference sequence). With V trimmed by 6 bases and J by 8 bases, 5 bases remained unmatched. CDR3 size: 13 residues. Per the authors' pipeline: Estimates of nucleated cell counts were drawn from the amplification of reference gene primers. Profiling relied on immunoSEQ multiplex PCR, and the TCRdb table lists in-frame clones only, not all of them. V, J and clone size reflect that table, while D and trimming were determined from the DNA. The sample has hundreds of thousands of clones; about 93% are singletons. Material: peripheral blood. The TCR comes from a woman under 30 who had recovered from COVID-19. The chain carries TRBV7-9 and TRBJ2-1, with 9 bases that match TRBD1. The CDR3 nucleotides are TGTGCCAGCAGAACCGGGACAGGGCATGAGCAGTTCTTC. Its translation: CASRTGTGHEQFF.